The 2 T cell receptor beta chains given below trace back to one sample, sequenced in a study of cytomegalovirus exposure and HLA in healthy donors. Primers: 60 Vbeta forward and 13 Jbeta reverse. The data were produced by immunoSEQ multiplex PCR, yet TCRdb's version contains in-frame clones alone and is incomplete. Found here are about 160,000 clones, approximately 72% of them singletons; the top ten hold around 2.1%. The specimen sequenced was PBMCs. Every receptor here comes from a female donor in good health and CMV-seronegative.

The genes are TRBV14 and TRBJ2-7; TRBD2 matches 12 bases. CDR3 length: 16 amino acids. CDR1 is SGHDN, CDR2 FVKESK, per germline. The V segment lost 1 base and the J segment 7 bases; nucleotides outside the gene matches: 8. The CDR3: CASSQATSGRGQEQYF. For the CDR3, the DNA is TGTGCCAGCAGCCAAGCGACTAGCGGGAGAGGGCAGGAGCAGTACTTC.

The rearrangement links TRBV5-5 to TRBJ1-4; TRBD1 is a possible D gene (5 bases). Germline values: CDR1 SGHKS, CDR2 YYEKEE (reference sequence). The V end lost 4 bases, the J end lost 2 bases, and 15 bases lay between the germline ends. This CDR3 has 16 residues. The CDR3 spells CASSALRQGTNEKLFF. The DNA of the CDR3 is TGTGCCAGCAGCGCGCTCCGCCAGGGCACTAATGAAAAACTGTTTTTT.